This TCR beta chain was identified during a study of early T cells in non-severe SARS-CoV-2 infection. Turning to the study itself: Bulk RNA from unsorted whole blood was sequenced; chains were unpaired. Findings and caveats of the study: VDJdb matching, biased toward anti-spike CD8 responses, missed private and CD4 specificities.

This clonotype was seen ten or more times. Its antigen is unknown. Unique molecular identifiers (one per individual cDNA molecule) were attached. TCRdb re-called the 5' RACE reads through MiXCR, storing one row per CDR3 protein. The sample shows roughly 40,000 distinct CDR3 sequences, 5.5% to 6.5% of them seen only once. Trimming pared 0 bases from V and 14 bases from J, leaving 15 bases between. Germline V gives CDR1 SGHRS, CDR2 YFSETQ. The CDR3 is 13 residues long. The receptor's source is an adult who was a healthcare worker with PCR-confirmed SARS-CoV-2 infection or an uninfected control (not recorded which). This chain links TRBV5-1 with TRBJ2-1; D remains ambiguous. The sequenced sample consisted of whole blood. For the CDR3, the DNA is TGCGCCAGCAGCTTGGAAGGCTACGAGATAAAGTTCTTC. This gives the protein CASSLEGYEIKFF.